The present T cell receptor beta chain was sequenced within a study of shared clonotypes between healthy human individuals. Participating donors were healthy, HIV-negative adults free of recent acute infections or vaccinations. Study-level findings and limits: Naive subsets generally had larger estimated richness than memory subsets.

As concerns this clone: Its target is not known.

Germline V gene data show CDR1 as GTSNPN and CDR2 as SVGIG (reference sequence). This CDR3 spans 14 amino acids. Trimming removed 2 bases from V and 6 bases from J, with 15 bases in between. Measured with immunoSEQ multiplex PCR; TCRdb has only the in-frame clones, and not every one. The repertoire includes fewer than 1.8 million clones, 98% of them detected once, and approximately 0.4% sits in the top ten. The V gene is TRBV30, the J gene TRBJ2-3; maybe TRBD2 (6 bases). Sequenced input: naive CD4+ T cells sorted from blood. Subset here: CD45RA+ positively selected. The TCR comes from a man younger than 40 in good health. CDR3 sequence: CAWSIAGLRDTQYF. In nucleotides, the CDR3 is TGTGCCTGGAGTATTGCGGGATTGAGGGATACGCAGTATTTT.